This passage covers 11 T cell receptor beta chains from one sample sequenced in a study of CD8 T cells in Susac syndrome. A quantity of about 0.5 to 1 ug RNA underwent reverse transcription using random hexamers. MiXCR was run by TCRdb on the immunoSEQ multiplex PCR reads, yielding one entry per CDR3 protein. The sample lists more than 110,000 distinct CDR3 sequences, approximately 95% occurring once. Sequences were obtained from CD4+ T cells from PBMCs. Receptor source: a human donor with Susac syndrome.

The V call is TRBV6-4, the J call TRBJ2-1; D gene uncertain. The CDR3 spans 14 residues. The germline gives CDR1 MRHNA, CDR2 SNTAGT. The ends were cut back, 2 bases at V and 7 bases at J, with 12 bases in the middle. The CDR3 region is CASSDGKGGNEQFF. CDR3 coding DNA: TGTGCCAGCAGTGACGGGAAGGGCGGTAATGAGCAGTTCTTC.

The chain links TRBV27 to TRBJ2-2; D is perhaps TRBD2 (7 bases). The CDR3 is 16 amino acids. V lost 5 bases and J 5 bases, leaving 18 bases between the germline ends. Germline assignment: CDR1 MNHEY and CDR2 SMNVEV (reference sequence). CDR3 protein: CASSPEGGARTGELFF. The CDR3 DNA reads as TGTGCCAGCAGTCCCGAGGGGGGGGCGAGGACCGGGGAGCTGTTTTTT.

The CDR3 loop is CALNTNTF. The CDR3 nucleotides are TGTGCCTTGAACACCAACACCTTC. The chain couples TRBV30 to TRBJ1-2; unclear D gene. V gave up 7 bases and J gave up 12 bases, with 9 bases separating them. The CDR3 extends over 8 amino acids. In germline, CDR1 is GTSNPN, CDR2 SVGIG (reference sequence). Supplemented by reference TRBV30 and TRBJ1-2, the full variable domain reads SQTIHQWPATLVQPVGSPLSLECTVEGTSNPNLYWYRQAAGRGLQLLFYSVGIGQISSEVPQNLSASRPQDRQFILSSKKLLLSDSGFYLCALNTNTFGSGTRLTVV.

This sequence joins TRBV30 and TRBJ1-2; D ambiguous. Deletions cut 7 bases from V and 8 bases from J, with 14 bases between. Germline lookup yields CDR1 GTSNPN and CDR2 SVGIG (reference sequence). The CDR3 is made up of 11 amino acids. CDR3 nucleotides: TGTGCCTCTTGGAGTCCGGGGGGCTACACCTTC. Translation: CASWSPGGYTF.

The chain uses TRBV7-2 and TRBJ2-4; TRBD2 matches 11 bases. This CDR3 contains 13 residues. Germline V gene data show CDR1 as SGHTA and CDR2 as FQGNSA. V dropped 6 bases and J dropped 10; count of bases not matched to a gene: 5. CDR3 protein: CASSPGTSGIQYF. CDR3 coding DNA: TGTGCCAGCAGTCCGGGGACTAGCGGAATTCAGTACTTC.

The chain uses TRBV20-1 and TRBJ1-2, with TRBD1 matching 10 bases. The CDR3 consists of 13 residues. The junction had 5 bases not matched to a gene; V was cut back by 6 bases and J by 4 bases. Germline values: CDR1 DFQATT, CDR2 SNEGSKA (reference sequence). Here the CDR3 reads CSAGTGVGYGYTF. The CDR3 region has the DNA TGCAGTGCGGGGACAGGGGTAGGCTATGGCTACACCTTC.

The chain joins TRBV9 to TRBJ2-7; D perhaps matches TRBD2 (6 bases). The CDR3 covers 17 residues. Per the germline V gene, CDR1 is SGDLS and CDR2 is YYNGEE. V lost 0 bases and J 2 bases, leaving 18 bases between the germline ends. CDR3 DNA sequence: TGTGCCAGCAGCGTAGGGTGGGGGACGGACTATACCTACGAGCAGTACTTC. Translating gives CASSVGWGTDYTYEQYF. Full variable domain (missing parts from reference TRBV9 and TRBJ2-7): DSGVTQTPKHLITATGQRVTLRCSPRSGDLSVYWYQQSLDQGLQFLIQYYNGEERAKGNILERFSAQQFPDLHSELNLSSLELGDSALYFCASSVGWGTDYTYEQYFGPGTRLTVT.

This chain links TRBV30 with TRBJ2-3; D is undetermined. Per germline, CDR1 GTSNPN and CDR2 SVGIG (reference sequence). Trimming cost V 0 bases and J 2 bases, with 6 bases left between them. This CDR3 region has 13 residues. The CDR3 sequence is CAWSVRNTDTQYF. Written as DNA, the CDR3 is TGTGCCTGGAGTGTTAGGAACACAGATACGCAGTATTTT.

This rearrangement joins TRBV30 to TRBJ2-3; possible D gene TRBD2, 5 bases. The CDR3 contains 11 residues. Germline-derived CDR1 and CDR2 are GTSNPN and SVGIG (reference sequence). V lost 8 bases and J 6 bases, leaving 12 bases between the germline ends. DNA for the CDR3: TGTGCCGCGGACTTTGGTGATACGCAGTATTTT. Translating gives CAADFGDTQYF.

The chain combines TRBV23-1 with TRBJ2-5; no clear D gene. TRBV23-1 is annotated as an ORF whose role is uncertain. Trimming shortened V by 3 bases and J by 5 bases, and 19 bases separated the two germline ends. The CDR3 extends over 16 amino acids. The DNA of the CDR3 is TGCGCCAGCAGTCACCCGATGGCATTGGAGAGGGAGACCCAGTACTTC. Protein: CASSHPMALERETQYF.

The J gene is TRBJ1-1, the V gene TRBV20-1, with a possible D match to TRBD1 (6 bases). Germline values: CDR1 DFQATT, CDR2 SNEGSKA (reference sequence). This CDR3 region has 16 residues. V was clipped by 5 bases and J by 0 bases, with 19 bases between them. The CDR3 DNA reads TGCAGTGCTGGACTAGGGGGGAGGCGAATGAACACTGAAGCTTTCTTT. This gives the protein CSAGLGGRRMNTEAFF.